This T cell receptor (beta chain) stems from a study of graft-versus-host responses after intestinal transplantation. In the study overall: Recipients underwent multivisceral, liver-intestinal, or isolated intestinal transplants. Study-wide results and caveats: GvH clones turned up in recipient marrow; some had shown up first in ileum or blood.

The CDR3 spans 17 residues. Trimming took off 3 bases at V and 5 bases at J, with 24 bases between the two ends. CDR1 and CDR2 (germline): GTSNPN, SVGIG (reference sequence). Profiling relied on immunoSEQ multiplex PCR, and the TCRdb table lists in-frame clones only, not all of them. The top ten clones hold approximately 1.4% of a sample with over 80,000 clones, roughly 86% of them seen once. Remarks on this clone: The antigen is not known. Other DNA sequences in this specimen translate into the identical CDR3.

This chain joins TRBV30 and TRBJ2-3; TRBD2 is a possible D gene (7 bases). This sample comprised PBMCs, obtained 255 days after intestinal transplant. The sequence derives from a human patient who received an intestinal transplant, so some T cells may come from the graft donor. The CDR3 sequence is CAWRLGRGGGQKDTQYF. CDR3 DNA sequence: TGTGCCTGGAGGCTCGGGCGAGGGGGGGGGCAAAAAGATACGCAGTATTTT.